This T cell receptor (beta chain) comes out of a study of regulatory and conventional T cells in RAG deficiency. Broader study findings: Sorted Omenn CD25-high CD127-low cells may not be bona fide Tregs. Omenn patients showed >85% Treg-Tconv overlap and shorter CDR3 lengths.

Conventional CD4+ T cells were sorted from blood as CD25-low CD127-high cells. Notes on this clone: Antigen unknown.

TCRdb's table, derived via immunoSEQ multiplex PCR, lists solely in-frame clones and lacks some. The sample has about 46,000 clones, about 90% seen once. The V gene's germline CDR1 is SGDLS and CDR2 YYNGEE. Trimming left V 4 bases short and J 5 bases short, with 15 bases between. The CDR3 totals 14 residues. In addition, the sample was reused for a study of regulatory T cells. That work adds: The primer mix had 52 TRBV and 13 TRBJ primers. Skewed V and J usage and few unique V-J pairs marked patient repertoires, most in Tregs.

Sequencing input: CD4+ effector T cells sorted from blood. V gene TRBV9 combines with J gene TRBJ2-5; D gene unclear. This sequence originates from a human donor in good health. The CDR3 is CASSSGSTVETQYF. The CDR3 DNA sequence: TGTGCCAGCAGCTCCGGGTCCACCGTGGAGACCCAGTACTTC.